These T cell receptor beta chains were read from a single sample in a study of T cells in Graves' hyperthyroidism and ophthalmopathy. TCRdb reprocessed the multiplex PCR reads via MiXCR and lists one record per CDR3 protein. Among hundreds of thousands of distinct CDR3 sequences, 16% were seen once, and the ten largest hold roughly 3.5%. Sample: blood. All receptors derive from a woman between 40 and 50 years old with Graves' ophthalmopathy. Each CDR3 is given with its conserved first and last residue. A D gene is named only where the DNA matches it firmly. Size values are once, few and many counts, or a class for expanded clones, and some rows have none.

>many|TRBV7-3|-|13|TRBJ1-1
TGTGCCAGCAGCTTAAGGTATAGTGATGAAGCTTTCTTT
CASSLRYSDEAFF
>-|TRBV7-9|-|15|TRBJ1-5
TGTGCCAGCAGCGGTGGGATCGGGGGCAATCAGCCCCAGCATTTT
CASSGGIGGNQPQHF
>-|TRBV6-1|-|11|TRBJ1-1
TGTGCCGGACTTAAACAGGGTGAAGCTTTCTTT
CAGLKQGEAFF
>-|TRBV5-1|-|15|TRBJ1-3
TGCGCCAGCAGCTTGGACAGCCAACGGAGAAACACCATATATTTT
CASSLDSQRRNTIYF
>-|TRBV7-8|TRBD2|15|TRBJ2-2
TGTGCCAGCAGCTTGACTAGCGGGAGAAACGGGGAGCTGTTTTTT
CASSLTSGRNGELFF
>many|TRBV20-1|-|15|TRBJ2-4
TGCAGTGCTAGAGCGGCATCCCTAGCCAAAAACATTCAGTACTTC
CSARAASLAKNIQYF
>few|TRBV6-1|-|15|TRBJ2-3
TGTGCCAGCACCAAAGGGAGGTCAGGGACAGATACGCAGTATTTT
CASTKGRSGTDTQYF
>-|TRBV29-1|TRBD2|17|TRBJ2-3
TGCAGCGTTGAAGGCGACCTAGCGGGGGGTTACGCAGATACGCAGTATTTT
CSVEGDLAGGYADTQYF
>many|TRBV6-4|-|14|TRBJ2-3
TGTGCCAGCAGTGACCACGGGGACTCAGATACGCAGTATTTT
CASSDHGDSDTQYF
>-|TRBV7-3|TRBD2|17|TRBJ2-1
TGTGCCAGCAGCTGGGGGACTAGCGGTGGCTCCTACAATGAGCAGTTCTTC
CASSWGTSGGSYNEQFF
>few|TRBV6-1|-|14|TRBJ1-5
TGTGCCAGCAGTCCTAACAGGGCGGATCAGCCCCAGCATTTT
CASSPNRADQPQHF
>many|TRBV5-1|TRBD2|17|TRBJ2-2
TGCGCCAGCAGCGGGCCTACTCTAGCGGGACGGGCCGGGGAGCTGTTTTTT
CASSGPTLAGRAGELFF
>many|TRBV6-1|TRBD1|15|TRBJ2-7
TGTGCCAGCAGTGAACTCGGACAGGCTTCCTACGAGCAGTACTTC
CASSELGQASYEQYF
>many|TRBV6-1|-|15|TRBJ1-6
TGTGCCAGCAGTGAAGTGACAGGCGGTAGATCACCCCTCCACTTT
CASSEVTGGRSPLHF
>few|TRBV19|-|13|TRBJ2-2
TGTGCCAGTAGTAACGCGAACACCGGGGAGCTGTTTTTT
CASSNANTGELFF